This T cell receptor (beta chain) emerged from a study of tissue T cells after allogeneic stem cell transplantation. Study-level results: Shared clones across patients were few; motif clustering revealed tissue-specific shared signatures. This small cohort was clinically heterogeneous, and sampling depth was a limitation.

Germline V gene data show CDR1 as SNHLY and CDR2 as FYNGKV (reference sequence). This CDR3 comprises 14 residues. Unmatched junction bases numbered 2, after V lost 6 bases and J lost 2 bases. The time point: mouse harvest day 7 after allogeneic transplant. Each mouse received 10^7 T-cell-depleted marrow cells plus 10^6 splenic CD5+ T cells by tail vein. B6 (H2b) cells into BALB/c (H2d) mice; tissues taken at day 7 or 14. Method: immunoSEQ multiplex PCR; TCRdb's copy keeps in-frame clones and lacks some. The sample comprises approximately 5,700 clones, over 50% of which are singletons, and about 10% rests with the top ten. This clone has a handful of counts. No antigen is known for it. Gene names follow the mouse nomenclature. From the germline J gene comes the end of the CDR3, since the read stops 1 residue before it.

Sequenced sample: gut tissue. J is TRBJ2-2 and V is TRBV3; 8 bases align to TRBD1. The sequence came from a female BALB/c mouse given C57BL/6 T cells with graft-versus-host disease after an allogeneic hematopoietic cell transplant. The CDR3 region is CASRQGANTGQLYF. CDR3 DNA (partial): TGTGCCAGCAGGCAGGGGGCCAACACCGGGCAGCTCTAC.